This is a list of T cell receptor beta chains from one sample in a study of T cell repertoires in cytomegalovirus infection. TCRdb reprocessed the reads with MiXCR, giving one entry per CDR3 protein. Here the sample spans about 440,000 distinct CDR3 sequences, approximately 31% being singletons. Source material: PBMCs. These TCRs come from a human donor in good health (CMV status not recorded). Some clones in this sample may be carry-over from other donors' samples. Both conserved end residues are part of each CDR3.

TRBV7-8	CASSSGTANEKLFF
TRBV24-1	CATSDMSRGYTF
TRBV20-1	CSARVAGLETQYF
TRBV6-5	CASIRTGGDSPLHF
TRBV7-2	CASRGGQGRIGELFF
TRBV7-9	CASSLEIGSSYEQYF
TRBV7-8	CASSLVFGTALSLNTIYF
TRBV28	CASSLPQAEQYF
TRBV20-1	CSAMGLAGGLVGELFF
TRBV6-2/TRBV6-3	CASTPKAANYNEQFF
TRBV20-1	CSARLGGGGYTF
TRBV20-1	CSAVPSTGGSGYTF
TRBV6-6	CASILDGGYSNQPQHF
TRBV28	CASSLTLTGATDTQYF
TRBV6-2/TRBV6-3	CASSPTGIHEQYF
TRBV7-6	CASSQRGVSETQYF
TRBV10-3	CAISESTGGYTF
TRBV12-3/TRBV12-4	CASTSPHKRGRTDTQYF
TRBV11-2	CASSLGYGDTQYF
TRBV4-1	CASSQAGLAGEQYF
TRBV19	CASSIAGGDTGELFF
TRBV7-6	CASSLALAGGSPQETQYF
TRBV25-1	CATGSHYGYTF
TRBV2	CASSLLFRRSYEQYF
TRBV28	CASPPLGGTGWTEAFF
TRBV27	CASSSLGSTEAFF
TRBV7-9	CASRDSHNSPLHF
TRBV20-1	CSALTGAGGEQFF
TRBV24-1	CATSAENLYGYTF
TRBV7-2	CASSSRGGAHNEQFF